This is a list of T cell receptor beta chains from one sample in a study of shared clonotypes between healthy human individuals. TCRdb's table, derived via immunoSEQ multiplex PCR, lists solely in-frame clones and lacks some. This table holds nearly 2 million clones, about 94% found once. The sequencing sample was made of naive CD8+ T cells sorted from blood. These receptors were taken from a man aged 18 to 30 in good health. Each CDR3 is given with its conserved first and last residue. The order of the fields is V gene, J gene, CDR3 protein.

v_gene: TRBV9; j_gene: TRBJ1-2; CDR3aa: CASSPPGPRGYTF
v_gene: TRBV2; j_gene: TRBJ1-1; CDR3aa: CASSERTGTEAFF
v_gene: TRBV9; j_gene: TRBJ2-7; CDR3aa: CASSFYENEQYF
v_gene: TRBV7-9; j_gene: TRBJ2-7; CDR3aa: CASSSGTVYEQYF
v_gene: TRBV7-9; j_gene: TRBJ2-4; CDR3aa: CASSPSWDVNIQYF
v_gene: TRBV11-2; j_gene: TRBJ2-7; CDR3aa: CASSLGQGNYEQYF
v_gene: TRBV9; j_gene: TRBJ1-4; CDR3aa: CASSGGATNEKLFF
v_gene: TRBV15; j_gene: TRBJ1-5; CDR3aa: CATSRETGFGQPQHF
v_gene: TRBV12-5; j_gene: TRBJ1-3; CDR3aa: CASGLGGRNTIYF
v_gene: TRBV4-1; j_gene: TRBJ2-1; CDR3aa: CASSQGRGRGYNEQFF
v_gene: TRBV10-3; j_gene: TRBJ2-7; CDR3aa: CAISGGQGGYEQYF
v_gene: TRBV9; j_gene: TRBJ2-5; CDR3aa: CASSVDGYQETQYF
v_gene: TRBV4-1; j_gene: TRBJ2-2; CDR3aa: CASSLRLYTGELFF
v_gene: TRBV4-2; j_gene: TRBJ2-7; CDR3aa: CASSQEVGLVTEQYF
v_gene: TRBV6-5; j_gene: TRBJ2-3; CDR3aa: CASSLQVGLF
v_gene: TRBV10-3; j_gene: TRBJ2-1; CDR3aa: CAIRGSGIGSYNEQFF
v_gene: TRBV10-3; j_gene: TRBJ2-5; CDR3aa: CAVLGKETQYF
v_gene: TRBV7-8; j_gene: TRBJ2-3; CDR3aa: CASSPTGLAADTQYF
v_gene: TRBV29-1; j_gene: TRBJ1-1; CDR3aa: CSVAPMNTEAFF
v_gene: TRBV9; j_gene: TRBJ2-1; CDR3aa: CASSAQGVGYNEQFF